These T cell receptor beta chains were read from a single sample in a study of immune characterization of retroperitoneal liposarcoma. TCRdb re-derived calls from the PCR reads in MiXCR, one entry per CDR3 protein. The sample yields about 5,100 distinct CDR3 sequences, about a third seen once. Input material: tumor tissue. All receptors derive from a female donor with retroperitoneal liposarcoma. The CDR3 runs from the conserved cysteine through the conserved F or W. The D gene is left open where the match is weak. Clone size appears in some rows only: once, few, many, or a class for an expanded clone.

cdr3_aa: CASSSQGTGDIQFF; cdr3_nt: TGTGCCAGCAGCTCGCAGGGTACAGGAGACATTCAGTTCTTC; clone_size: .; v_call: TRBV7-8; d_call: .; j_call: TRBJ2-1
cdr3_aa: CASSLTGNTEAFF; cdr3_nt: TGTGCCAGCAGCTTAACGGGGAACACTGAAGCTTTCTTT; clone_size: many; v_call: TRBV11-3; d_call: .; j_call: TRBJ1-1
cdr3_aa: CASSPYRPDTGELFF; cdr3_nt: TGTGCCAGCAGCCCCTATCGACCCGACACCGGGGAGCTGTTTTTT; clone_size: medium-sized; v_call: TRBV7-2; d_call: .; j_call: TRBJ2-2
cdr3_aa: CASSYSWGGGTDTQYF; cdr3_nt: TGTGCCAGCAGTTACTCATGGGGCGGAGGCACAGATACGCAGTATTTT; clone_size: .; v_call: TRBV6-6; d_call: .; j_call: TRBJ2-3
cdr3_aa: CAIPQGSYNEQFF; cdr3_nt: TGTGCCATCCCACAAGGGTCCTACAATGAGCAGTTCTTC; clone_size: .; v_call: TRBV6-6; d_call: .; j_call: TRBJ2-1
cdr3_aa: CASSPTGFSQPQHF; cdr3_nt: TGTGCCAGCAGCCCGACAGGGTTCAGTCAGCCCCAGCATTTT; clone_size: many; v_call: TRBV7-8; d_call: TRBD1; j_call: TRBJ1-5
cdr3_aa: CSARDQRRTSGGPFGTDTQYF; cdr3_nt: TGCAGTGCTAGAGATCAGCGAAGAACTAGCGGGGGACCCTTTGGCACAGATACGCAGTATTTT; clone_size: .; v_call: TRBV20-1; d_call: TRBD2; j_call: TRBJ2-3
cdr3_aa: CASSQDLSGRGSEQFF; cdr3_nt: TGCGCCAGCAGCCAAGATCTGAGCGGGAGGGGGAGTGAGCAGTTCTTC; clone_size: many; v_call: TRBV4-1; d_call: TRBD2; j_call: TRBJ2-1
cdr3_aa: CASSLGGDIRRYEQFF; cdr3_nt: TGTGCCAGCAGCTTAGGCGGGGACATCCGACGCTACGAGCAGTTCTTC; clone_size: medium-sized; v_call: TRBV7-8; d_call: .; j_call: TRBJ2-1
cdr3_aa: CASSFGLAGVTGELFF; cdr3_nt: TGTGCCAGCAGCTTCGGACTAGCGGGAGTGACCGGGGAGCTGTTTTTT; clone_size: .; v_call: TRBV7-6; d_call: TRBD2; j_call: TRBJ2-2
cdr3_aa: CASSSPGWGETQFF; cdr3_nt: TGTGCCAGCAGCTCCCCCGGCTGGGGAGAGACCCAGTTCTTC; clone_size: .; v_call: TRBV11-3; d_call: .; j_call: TRBJ2-1
cdr3_aa: CASRRGNEAFF; cdr3_nt: TGTGCCAGCAGACGCGGGAACGAAGCTTTCTTT; clone_size: .; v_call: TRBV6-6; d_call: .; j_call: TRBJ1-1
cdr3_aa: CASSSNLGETQFF; cdr3_nt: TGTGCCAGCAGCTCAAACCTAGGGGAGACCCAGTTCTTC; clone_size: medium-sized; v_call: TRBV7-6; d_call: .; j_call: TRBJ2-1
cdr3_aa: CASSETPTYGYTF; cdr3_nt: TGTGCCAGCAGCGAGACACCGACGTATGGCTACACCTTC; clone_size: .; v_call: TRBV11-1; d_call: .; j_call: TRBJ1-2
cdr3_aa: CASSSHYGYTF; cdr3_nt: TGTGCCAGCAGCTCCCACTATGGCTACACCTTC; clone_size: many; v_call: TRBV6-6; d_call: .; j_call: TRBJ1-2
cdr3_aa: CAWRSGYNEQFF; cdr3_nt: TGTGCCTGGAGGAGCGGGTACAATGAGCAGTTCTTC; clone_size: .; v_call: TRBV30; d_call: .; j_call: TRBJ2-1
cdr3_aa: CAIRGTDYEQYF; cdr3_nt: TGTGCCATCAGGGGGACAGACTACGAGCAGTACTTC; clone_size: medium-sized; v_call: TRBV10-3; d_call: TRBD1; j_call: TRBJ2-7
cdr3_aa: CASGPWTGRTDTQYF; cdr3_nt: TGTGCCAGCGGCCCTTGGACAGGGCGCACAGATACGCAGTATTTT; clone_size: .; v_call: TRBV27; d_call: TRBD1; j_call: TRBJ2-3
cdr3_aa: CASSNSGNTIYF; cdr3_nt: TGTGCTAGTTCAAACTCTGGAAACACCATATATTTT; clone_size: medium-sized; v_call: TRBV12-5; d_call: .; j_call: TRBJ1-3
cdr3_aa: CASSQVIGSAGELFF; cdr3_nt: TGCGCCAGCAGCCAAGTAATCGGGAGCGCCGGGGAGCTGTTTTTT; clone_size: .; v_call: TRBV4-3; d_call: .; j_call: TRBJ2-2
cdr3_aa: CASSARDRGSDIQYF; cdr3_nt: TGTGCCAGCAGCGCCAGGGACAGGGGGTCGGACATTCAGTACTTC; clone_size: .; v_call: TRBV5-4; d_call: TRBD1; j_call: TRBJ2-4
cdr3_aa: CASSHSNSNQPQHF; cdr3_nt: TGTGCCAGCAGTCACAGCAATAGCAATCAGCCCCAGCATTTT; clone_size: .; v_call: TRBV12-3/TRBV12-4; d_call: .; j_call: TRBJ1-5
cdr3_aa: CASSEALQALVGQFF; cdr3_nt: TGTGCCAGCAGTGAAGCGCTTCAAGCACTAGTCGGGCAGTTCTTC; clone_size: many; v_call: TRBV6-1; d_call: .; j_call: TRBJ2-1
cdr3_aa: CASGPRTDTQYF; cdr3_nt: TGTGCCAGTGGGCCCCGCACAGATACGCAGTATTTT; clone_size: .; v_call: TRBV6-1; d_call: .; j_call: TRBJ2-3
cdr3_aa: CASSEAPSPGGGTDTQYF; cdr3_nt: TGTGCCAGCAGTGAAGCGCCATCGCCAGGGGGGGGCACAGATACGCAGTATTTT; clone_size: large; v_call: TRBV6-1; d_call: .; j_call: TRBJ2-3
cdr3_aa: CASSLQAGPYEQYF; cdr3_nt: TGTGCCAGCAGCTTACAGGCAGGGCCCTACGAGCAGTACTTC; clone_size: .; v_call: TRBV7-6; d_call: .; j_call: TRBJ2-7
cdr3_aa: CASSEATGGGDTQYF; cdr3_nt: TGTGCCAGCAGTGAAGCGACAGGGGGCGGGGATACGCAGTATTTT; clone_size: .; v_call: TRBV6-1; d_call: TRBD1; j_call: TRBJ2-3
cdr3_aa: CASSYPGLAGDYNEQFF; cdr3_nt: TGTGCCAGCAGTTACCCGGGACTAGCGGGAGACTACAATGAGCAGTTCTTC; clone_size: many; v_call: TRBV6-5; d_call: TRBD2; j_call: TRBJ2-1
cdr3_aa: CASSDLAGGFNEQYF; cdr3_nt: TGTGCCAGCAGTGACCTAGCGGGAGGATTCAATGAGCAGTACTTC; clone_size: few; v_call: TRBV25-1; d_call: TRBD2; j_call: TRBJ2-7
cdr3_aa: CASSSGPFGYEQYF; cdr3_nt: TGTGCCAGCAGCTCTGGACCGTTCGGGTACGAGCAGTACTTC; clone_size: many; v_call: TRBV5-6; d_call: .; j_call: TRBJ2-7
cdr3_aa: CASSGLRQGAGEALF; cdr3_nt: TGTGCCAGCAGCGGCCTCCGGCAGGGGGCCGGGGAAGCTTTATTT; clone_size: .; v_call: TRBV5-4; d_call: TRBD1; j_call: TRBJ1-1
cdr3_aa: CASSPGTTEVEQYF; cdr3_nt: TGTGCCAGCAGCCCCGGGACTACCGAGGTCGAGCAGTACTTC; clone_size: many; v_call: TRBV6-6; d_call: TRBD2; j_call: TRBJ2-7
cdr3_aa: CASSLSDSTDTQYF; cdr3_nt: TGTGCCAGCAGTTTGTCTGACAGCACAGATACGCAGTATTTT; clone_size: .; v_call: TRBV12-3/TRBV12-4; d_call: .; j_call: TRBJ2-3
cdr3_aa: CASTRTSGTYNEQFF; cdr3_nt: TGTGCCAGCACCCGGACTAGCGGGACCTACAATGAGCAGTTCTTC; clone_size: .; v_call: TRBV7-2; d_call: TRBD2; j_call: TRBJ2-1
cdr3_aa: CASSGGLARQETQYF; cdr3_nt: TGTGCCAGCAGCGGAGGACTAGCGAGGCAAGAGACCCAGTACTTC; clone_size: many; v_call: TRBV11-2; d_call: TRBD2; j_call: TRBJ2-5
cdr3_aa: CASRKSGQLNEKLFF; cdr3_nt: TGTGCCAGCAGAAAGTCGGGACAGCTTAATGAAAAACTGTTTTTT; clone_size: medium-sized; v_call: TRBV12-3/TRBV12-4; d_call: TRBD1; j_call: TRBJ1-4
cdr3_aa: CASSRRAGGQETQYF; cdr3_nt: TGTGCCAGCAGTCGGCGAGCGGGAGGGCAAGAGACCCAGTACTTC; clone_size: large; v_call: TRBV6-1; d_call: TRBD2; j_call: TRBJ2-5
cdr3_aa: CASSWRLAGGELYF; cdr3_nt: TGTGCCAGCAGCTGGAGACTAGCGGGAGGAGAGCTGTACTTC; clone_size: .; v_call: TRBV5-5; d_call: TRBD2; j_call: TRBJ2-1
cdr3_aa: CASSSYDTRGGYTF; cdr3_nt: TGTGCCAGCAGCTCCTACGACACTCGCGGGGGCTACACCTTC; clone_size: many; v_call: TRBV5-6; d_call: .; j_call: TRBJ1-2